Sequencing of this T cell receptor beta chain was carried out in a study of cytomegalovirus exposure and HLA in healthy donors (dated by TCRdb to 2016 to 2017). Some background on the complete study: According to an earlier analysis of 587 of the donors, 150 million to 200 million T cells yielded over 100 million unique TCR beta sequences and approximately 300 Gb of sequence data. Roughly 320 gigabases of sequencing data and roughly 81 million unique TCR sequences made up an early release that covered around 640 HLA-typed donors. Of the roughly 400 genotyped donors, approximately 82% fell in the genetic ancestry cluster associated with self-reported Caucasian donors. The study was designed to test whether signatures of past pathogen exposure could be identified by cataloging public T cell receptors. The T cell repertoires of about 700 subjects were profiled by immunosequencing and related to cytomegalovirus serostatus. A separate validation cohort of over a hundred different subjects was used in addition to the roughly 720-subject first cohort. High-throughput TCR immunosequencing, statistical association of individual TCRs with disease status, and machine learning were combined to predict cytomegalovirus infection status. A later analysis re-examined previously published TCR beta repertoires from over 500 donors and added high-resolution HLA genotyping to investigate patterns of TCR occurrence. The later analysis used no new phenotypic data to find candidate immune exposures, relying instead on TCR beta sequences and their occurrence across donors. An earlier analysis of 450 to 750 of the donors used high-throughput TCR beta sequencing to judge whether each TCR beta V gene segment behaved as functional or pseudogenic. Alongside the repertoire data, information on donor age, sex, ethnicity and CMV serostatus was compiled. Genome-wide SNP genotypes for about three fifths of the roughly 700 donors were used in a later genetic analysis, which treated that subset as a discovery cohort. Every discovery cohort repertoire had been produced on one sequencing platform. HLA typing included class I and class II loci at four-digit resolution. Typing coverage varied by locus: about 620-640 donors for A, B, C, DRB1 and DQB1; some 520 for DQA1; about 570 for DPA1; roughly 470 for DPB1. Because of strong linkage in the cohort, roughly five DR-DQ haplotypes were treated as single units for association and clustering. Among 300 to 500 genotyped donors of the cohort, an average of about 240,000 unique TCR beta nucleotide sequences was sequenced per donor, of which approximately 19% were non-productive. Results the study describes overall, beyond this receptor: V-gene and J-gene trimming of TCR beta chains was associated with a missense DCLRE1C variant in a later genetic analysis, and the association was replicated in an independent cohort. Most CMV-associated TCR beta chains appeared to be HLA-restricted in a later analysis, and the HLA associations seemed to be driven largely by CMV exposure. When HLA alleles, especially DR and DQ, strongly co-occurred, attributing TCR associations to individual alleles was difficult. Some IMGT-functional V segments, including TRBV6-2 and TRBV6-3, could not be distinguished by the 87-base-pair reads and were therefore excluded. In vitro tests confirmed that a few of the cytomegalovirus-associated TCR beta chains recognize cytomegalovirus antigens. In a later genetic analysis, fewer N-insertions in productive TCRs were reported among donors in an Asian-associated ancestry cluster than the approximately 630-donor mean. The cohort was sequenced for TCR beta chains only, and without alpha or paired-chain data the features that could be detected were limited. A group of highly shared sequence variants was considered likely to be a technical artifact of the sequencing pipeline. According to a later analysis, parvovirus B19, influenza, CMV and Epstein-Barr virus appeared linked to several top co-occurrence clusters. A further reported finding was that TCR beta sequences accurately predicted the HLA-A and HLA-B alleles for most subjects in the first cohort. Most TCR sequences were observed very rarely across donors, whereas some public TCRs were present in many individuals. A later analysis found that TCR association rates varied across HLA loci, with DRB1 alleles showing the most associated TCRs and HLA-C alleles the fewest. Sequencing depth was assumed to be roughly uniform across donors in the presence/absence analyses, though that assumption may not hold. Specific HLA alleles were associated with roughly 17,000 TCR beta sequences at a false discovery rate of 0.05 in a later analysis. The study gave a list of 150 to 200 TCR beta chains associated with cytomegalovirus. Immune exposure information for the cohort was limited to CMV serostatus. Correlated functional status among segregating V segments might reflect linkage disequilibrium, but an unknown experimental factor could not be ruled out. In a later analysis, HLA-associated TCR beta chains showed more clonal expansion and lower generation probabilities than non-associated chains that were equally common. Over 15 rarely observed V segments, including chromosome 9 orphons, were excluded from the earlier analysis of just under 600 of the donors because counts were too low. The authors suggested that the approach could potentially be generalized to other disease states and immunological phenotypes. Because HLA typing was unavailable for some donors at each locus, only the typed subset was used in association tests. In an earlier analysis of approximately 590 of the donors, most TCR beta V segments were observed in productive rearrangements about 87% or about 30% of the time, broadly matching IMGT annotations. In both the original and validation cohorts, the classifier was reported to diagnose cytomegalovirus status with high specificity and sensitivity.

The germline V gene (reference sequence) provides CDR1 SGHNT and CDR2 YYREEE. Including the terminal cysteine and phenylalanine, the CDR3 comprises 14 residues. Only CDR3 DNA is held: 42 bases, read in frame from base 1. V and J are trimmed by 1 base and 10 bases, and the gene matches miss 5 bases of the junction. In total, around 600 healthy bone marrow donors made up the cohort. Cohort members were all nominally healthy when sampled, although unrecorded immune exposures were likely present. The donor tested CMV seropositive, placing the donor among the approximately 290 seropositive members of the cohort. A peripheral blood sample was provided by each donor, and peripheral blood mononuclear cells were used for TCR beta sequencing. Genomic DNA was extracted from the blood cell samples with the Qiagen DNeasy Blood Extraction Kit. Preparation of the library involved the immunoSEQ multiplex PCR assay. For the multiplex PCR, a mixture combining 60 forward primers for TCR Vbeta segments and 13 reverse primers for TCR Jbeta segments was used. The CDR3 region of rearranged TCR beta genes was amplified from genomic DNA with a multiplex PCR assay. The Illumina HiSeq System was used to sequence the amplified TCR beta libraries as 87-base-pair reads. Per the original workflow: In a later analysis, tens of millions of unique TCR beta chains were counted across the 500 to 850 repertoires, and roughly 11 million of these chains were shared by at least two donors. A nearest-neighbor algorithm error-corrected the raw reads and collapsed the reads into unique sequences, merging closely related sequences to remove PCR and sequencing errors. To assign V, D and J gene segments, CDR3 sequences were aligned to IMGT reference sequences. For a sequence to be retained, a match of at least six nucleotides to both a V gene segment and a J gene segment was required. A rearrangement counted as productive if the CDR3 had no stop codons and remained in frame with V and J, and every other rearrangement counted as non-productive. CDR3 was defined by IMGT convention, running from the second conserved V-encoded cysteine to the conserved J-encoded phenylalanine. The earlier analysis of fewer than 750 of the donors excluded sequences that lacked an unambiguous match to a single V gene segment. An earlier analysis of around 600 of the donors classified V segments as functional when productive rearrangements were above 56.7% and as segregating when the standard deviation between donors was above 5%. A statistical classification framework was built to diagnose cytomegalovirus status from the catalog of TCR beta chain sequences. In a later analysis, TCR nucleotide sequences were compared against IMGT/GENE-DB human TR gene sequences so that V and J genes could be assigned. The TCRdist pipeline was used in a later analysis to assign CDR3 sequences and most-parsimonious VDJ recombination scenarios. In a later analysis, each TCR beta chain was defined by its CDR3 amino acid sequence together with its V-gene family, and reads lacking a unique V-gene family were excluded. In a later analysis, around 600 highly shared, low-generation-probability nucleotide sequences were removed to address suspected cross-contamination and a sequencing artifact. For each public chain, a later analysis derived a clonal expansion index from normalized ranks of inferred template counts within each repertoire. A later analysis computed generation probabilities with a VDJ recombination model fitted to out-of-frame rearrangements, and checked the results against IGoR. In a later analysis, hypergeometric tests were used to score TCR-TCR, TCR-HLA and TCR-CMV co-occurrence, with a repertoire-size bias correction applied to TCR pairs. False discovery rates were estimated in a later analysis by permuting HLA or CMV assignments 20 times. In a later analysis, co-occurring TCRs were grouped using DBSCAN, with TCRdist sequence similarity added in when clustering inside HLA-allele-positive subsets. Co-occurrence clustering excluded repertoires with fewer than 30,000 or more than 120,000 public chains, plus five with anomalous nucleotide sharing. The table was pulled from immuneACCESS by TCRdb, which kept in-frame rearrangements only. Such tables lose some clones; where checked, under half of the loss comes from unresolved V genes, and the rest has no known cause. That table is the source of V, J and clone size, and D and trimming were worked out from the DNA. For this sample there are about 120,000 clones; around two thirds appear just once. The ten largest clones add up to roughly 8.2% of the sample.

To note about this clone: Its antigen is currently not known. Per-base qualities were not stored, and no clone one base away is much larger.

The source of this sequence is a woman between 40 and 55 years old in good health and CMV-seropositive. The sample was PBMCs. The rearrangement joined TRBV5-4 to TRBJ1-6, with TRBD1 matching 7 junction bases. The CDR3 region reads CASSLIQGRSPLHF. The sequenced DNA: TGTGCCAGCAGCTTGATACAGGGGCGGTCACCCCTCCACTTT.